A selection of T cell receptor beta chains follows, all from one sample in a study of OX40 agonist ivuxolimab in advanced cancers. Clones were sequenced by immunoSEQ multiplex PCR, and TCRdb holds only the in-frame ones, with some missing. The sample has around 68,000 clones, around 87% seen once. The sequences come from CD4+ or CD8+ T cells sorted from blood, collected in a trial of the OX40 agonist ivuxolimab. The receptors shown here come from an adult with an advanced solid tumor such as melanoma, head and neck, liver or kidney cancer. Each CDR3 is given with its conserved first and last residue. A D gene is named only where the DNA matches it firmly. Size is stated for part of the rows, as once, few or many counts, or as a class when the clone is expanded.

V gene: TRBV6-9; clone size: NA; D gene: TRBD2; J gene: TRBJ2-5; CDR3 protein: CASRRTSGGGETQYF; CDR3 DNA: TGTGCCAGCAGAAGGACTAGCGGGGGGGGAGAGACCCAGTACTTC
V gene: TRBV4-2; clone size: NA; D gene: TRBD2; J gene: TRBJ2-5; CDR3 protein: CASSQGLAGDQETQYF; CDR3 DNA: TGTGCCAGCAGCCAAGGACTAGCGGGGGACCAAGAGACCCAGTACTTC
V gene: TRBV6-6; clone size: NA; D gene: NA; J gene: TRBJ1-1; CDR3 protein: CASSYSVGGNTEAFF; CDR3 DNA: TGTGCCAGCAGTTACTCGGTGGGGGGGAACACTGAAGCTTTCTTT
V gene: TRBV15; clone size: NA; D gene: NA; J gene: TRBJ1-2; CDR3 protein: CATSRGAANYGYTF; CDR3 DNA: TGTGCCACCAGCAGAGGGGCAGCCAACTATGGCTACACCTTC
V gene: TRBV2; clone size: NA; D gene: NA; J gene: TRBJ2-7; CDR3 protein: CASSEGLSGEQYF; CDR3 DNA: TGTGCCAGCAGTGAGGGCCTTTCGGGCGAGCAGTACTTC
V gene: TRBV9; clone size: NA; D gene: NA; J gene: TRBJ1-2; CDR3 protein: CASSKAGTYGYTF; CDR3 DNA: TGTGCCAGCAGCAAAGCGGGCACCTATGGCTACACCTTC
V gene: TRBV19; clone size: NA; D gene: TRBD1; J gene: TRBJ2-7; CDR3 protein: CASSFRDRTYEQYF; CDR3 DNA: TGTGCCAGTAGTTTCCGGGACAGGACCTACGAGCAGTACTTC
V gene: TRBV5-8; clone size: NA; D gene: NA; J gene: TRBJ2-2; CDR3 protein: CASSLTWPGELFF; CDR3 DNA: TGTGCCAGCAGCCTGACGTGGCCCGGGGAGCTGTTTTTT
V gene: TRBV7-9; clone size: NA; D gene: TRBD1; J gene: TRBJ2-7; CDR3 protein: CASSDRGPYEQYF; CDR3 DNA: TGTGCCAGCAGCGACAGGGGGCCCTACGAGCAGTACTTC
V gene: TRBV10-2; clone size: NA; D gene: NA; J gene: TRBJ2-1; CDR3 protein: CASRGPGPQGEQFF; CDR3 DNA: TGCGCCAGCAGGGGTCCAGGGCCCCAGGGTGAGCAGTTCTTC
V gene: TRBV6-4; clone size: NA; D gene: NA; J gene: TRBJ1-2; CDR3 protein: CASSDSKPGNYGYTF; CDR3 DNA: TGTGCCAGCAGTGACTCGAAACCAGGAAACTATGGCTACACCTTC
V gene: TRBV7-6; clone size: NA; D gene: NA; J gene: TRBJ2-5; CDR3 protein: CASSLPVETQYF; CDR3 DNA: TGTGCCAGCAGCCTTCCCGTAGAGACCCAGTACTTC
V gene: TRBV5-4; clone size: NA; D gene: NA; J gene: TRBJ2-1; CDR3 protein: CASSLGPDNEQFF; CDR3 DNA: TGTGCCAGCAGCTTGGGGCCAGACAATGAGCAGTTCTTC
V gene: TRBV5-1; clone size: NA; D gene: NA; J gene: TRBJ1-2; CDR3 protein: CASSLGQGGGYTF; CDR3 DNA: TGCGCCAGCAGCTTGGGGCAGGGAGGTGGCTACACCTTC
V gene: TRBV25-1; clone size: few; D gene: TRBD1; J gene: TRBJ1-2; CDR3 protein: CASRGTGLTYGYTF; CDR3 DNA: TGTGCCAGCAGGGGGACAGGATTAACCTATGGCTACACCTTC
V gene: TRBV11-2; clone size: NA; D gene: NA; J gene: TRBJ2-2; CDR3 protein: CASSLGRSKNGELFF; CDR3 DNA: TGTGCCAGCAGCTTAGGTCGGAGCAAGAACGGGGAGCTGTTTTTT
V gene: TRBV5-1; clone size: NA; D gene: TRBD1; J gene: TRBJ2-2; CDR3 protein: CASSFGQGATGELFF; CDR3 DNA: TGCGCCAGCAGCTTCGGACAGGGGGCCACCGGGGAGCTGTTTTTT
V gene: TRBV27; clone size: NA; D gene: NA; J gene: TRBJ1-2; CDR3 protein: CASSLSGSYGYTF; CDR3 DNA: TGTGCCAGCAGTTTATCGGGTTCCTATGGCTACACCTTC
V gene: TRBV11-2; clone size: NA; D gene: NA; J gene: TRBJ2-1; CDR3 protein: CASSLVRRGNEQFF; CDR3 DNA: TGTGCCAGCAGCTTAGTCCGAAGGGGCAATGAGCAGTTCTTC
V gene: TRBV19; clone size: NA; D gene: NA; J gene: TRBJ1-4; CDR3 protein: CASSMTRDLEKLFF; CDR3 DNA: TGTGCCAGTAGCATGACTCGGGACCTTGAAAAACTGTTTTTT
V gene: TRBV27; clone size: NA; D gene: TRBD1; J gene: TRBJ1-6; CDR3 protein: CASSPQGQKNSPLHF; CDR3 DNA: TGTGCCAGCAGTCCCCAGGGACAGAAAAATTCACCCCTCCACTTT
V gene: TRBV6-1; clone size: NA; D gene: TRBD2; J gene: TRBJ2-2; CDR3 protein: CASSEEEAGGFSGELFF; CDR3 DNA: TGTGCCAGCAGTGAGGAGGAAGCGGGGGGTTTTAGCGGGGAGCTGTTTTTT
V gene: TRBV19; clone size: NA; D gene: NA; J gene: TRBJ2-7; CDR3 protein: CASSISRTRYEQYF; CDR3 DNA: TGTGCCAGTAGTATAAGCCGGACACGCTACGAGCAGTACTTC
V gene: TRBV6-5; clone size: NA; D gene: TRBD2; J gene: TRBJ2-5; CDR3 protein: CASSYRDSGKTQYF; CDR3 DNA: TGTGCCAGCAGTTACCGCGACAGCGGGAAGACCCAGTACTTC
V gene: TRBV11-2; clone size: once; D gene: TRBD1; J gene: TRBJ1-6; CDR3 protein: CASSPRDREGSPLHF; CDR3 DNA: TGTGCCAGCAGCCCCCGGGACAGGGAGGGATCACCCCTCCACTTT
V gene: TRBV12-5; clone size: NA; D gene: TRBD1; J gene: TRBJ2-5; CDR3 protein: CASGRDREGETQYF; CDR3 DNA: TGTGCTAGTGGAAGGGACAGGGAGGGAGAGACCCAGTACTTC
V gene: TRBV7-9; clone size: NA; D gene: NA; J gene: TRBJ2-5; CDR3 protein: CASSLQWAFQETQYF; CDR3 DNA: TGTGCCAGCAGCCTGCAGTGGGCCTTCCAAGAGACCCAGTACTTC
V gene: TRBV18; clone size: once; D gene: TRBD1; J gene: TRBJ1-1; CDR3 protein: CASSRSTGDVAFF; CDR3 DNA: TGTGCCAGCTCACGCTCCACAGGGGACGTGGCTTTCTTT
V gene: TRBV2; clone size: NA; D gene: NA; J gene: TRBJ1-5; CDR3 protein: CASGQFPNQPQHF; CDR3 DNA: TGTGCCAGCGGACAATTCCCTAATCAGCCCCAGCATTTT
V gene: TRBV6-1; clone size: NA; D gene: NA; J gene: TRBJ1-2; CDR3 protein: CASTEGGRLYGYTF; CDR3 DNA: TGTGCCAGCACCGAGGGGGGCCGGCTCTATGGCTACACCTTC
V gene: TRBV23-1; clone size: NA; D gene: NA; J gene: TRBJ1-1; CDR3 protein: CASSQSADLNTEAFF; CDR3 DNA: TGCGCCAGCAGTCAATCTGCCGATCTGAACACTGAAGCTTTCTTT
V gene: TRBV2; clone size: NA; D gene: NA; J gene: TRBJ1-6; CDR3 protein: CASSEGRNSPLHF; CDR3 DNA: TGTGCCAGCAGTGAAGGCAGGAATTCACCCCTCCACTTT
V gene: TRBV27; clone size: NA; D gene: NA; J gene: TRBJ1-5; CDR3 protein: CASSFWGNQPQHF; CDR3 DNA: TGTGCCAGCAGTTTTTGGGGCAATCAGCCCCAGCATTTT
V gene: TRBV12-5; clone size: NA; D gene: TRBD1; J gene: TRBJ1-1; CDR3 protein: CASGRQGPTEAFF; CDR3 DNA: TGTGCTAGTGGTAGACAGGGACCAACTGAAGCTTTCTTT
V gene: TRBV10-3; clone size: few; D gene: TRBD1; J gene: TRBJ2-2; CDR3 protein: CAVSRDRDTGELFF; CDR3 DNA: TGTGCCGTTTCCCGGGACAGGGACACCGGGGAGCTGTTTTTT